This entry lists 31 T cell receptor beta chains sequenced from one sample in a study of early stage breast cancer tumors. Profiled with immunoSEQ multiplex PCR; TCRdb holds only in-frame clones, not every one. The table records 60,000 to 75,000 clones, around 80% of them present only once. Sequenced material: blood. The origin of the receptors is a person in their 40s with breast cancer.

The V gene is TRBV18, the J gene TRBJ1-4; 7 bases are a match to TRBD1. V was pared by 3 bases and J by 2 bases, with 3 bases of the junction left unmatched. The CDR3 has 15 amino acids. Germline V gives CDR1 KGHSH, CDR2 LQKENI. CDR3 amino acids: CASSPGDSTNEKLFF. For the CDR3, the DNA is TGTGCCAGCTCACCCGGGGACAGTACTAATGAAAAACTGTTTTTT.

The genes are TRBV29-1 and TRBJ2-3, with TRBD2 identical over 12 bases. Germline V gene sequence: CDR1 SQVTM, CDR2 ANQGSEA. The ends lost 8 bases at V and 2 bases at J; junction bases unmatched: 5. CDR3 length equals 14 residues. CDR3 in DNA: TGCAGCTCTGGACTAGCGGGACACACAGATACGCAGTATTTT. Translated: CSSGLAGHTDTQYF.

The rearrangement uses TRBV6-1 and TRBJ2-3; D may match TRBD1 or TRBD2 (5 bases each). This CDR3 has 13 amino acids. CDR1 MNHNS and CDR2 SASEGT come from the germline V gene. Between the trimmed V and J ends, which lost 8 bases and 0 bases, there was a span of 9 bases. This CDR3 reads CASRDLSTDTQYF. In nucleotides, the CDR3 is TGTGCCAGCCGGGACCTTAGCACAGATACGCAGTATTTT.

A word on this clone: Other DNA sequences in this specimen translate into the identical CDR3. V usage is TRBV20-1 and J usage is TRBJ2-7, with unresolved D. Trimming cost V 3 bases and J 3 bases, with 6 bases left between them. Germline loops: CDR1 DFQATT, CDR2 SNEGSKA (reference sequence). This CDR3 has 11 residues. In nucleotides, the CDR3 is TGCAGTGCTAGGGCGAGCTACGAGCAGTACTTC. This sequence encodes CSARASYEQYF.

The V and J genes are TRBV28 and TRBJ2-7; D is unresolved. Trimming removed 5 bases at V and 4 bases at J, with 12 bases between. The CDR3 has 13 amino acids. Germline loops: CDR1 MDHEN, CDR2 SYDVKM. DNA for the CDR3: TGTGCCAGCAGTCCCACGGACGGGTACGAGCAGTACTTC. Translated, it gives CASSPTDGYEQYF.

The genes are TRBV28 and TRBJ2-7; D remains ambiguous. Trimming removed 2 bases at V and 4 bases at J, with 6 bases between. There are 12 residues in the CDR3. Germline values: CDR1 MDHEN, CDR2 SYDVKM. The CDR3 nucleotides read TGTGCCAGCAGTTTAGCGGTTTACGAGCAGTACTTC. Translated, it gives CASSLAVYEQYF.

This clone appeared a single time. The J gene is TRBJ2-1, the V gene TRBV28, with 7 nucleotides matching TRBD1. The CDR3 runs 14 residues. The V segment lost 3 bases and the J segment 3 bases; nucleotides outside the gene matches: 2. The germline V gene has CDR1 MDHEN and CDR2 SYDVKM. The CDR3 loop is CASSFSGGYNEQFF. CDR3 in DNA: TGTGCCAGCAGTTTCTCAGGGGGCTACAATGAGCAGTTCTTC.

The chain joins TRBV29-1 to TRBJ1-5; 7 positions match TRBD1. Germline V gene lookup returns CDR1 SQVTM and CDR2 ANQGSEA. The CDR3 length is 13 residues. Trimming at V came to 5 bases and at J to 3 bases, leaving 4 bases not matched to a gene. CDR3 sequence (DNA): TGCAGCGTTAGACAGGGCATCAATCAGCCCCAGCATTTT. Its protein is CSVRQGINQPQHF.

The gene calls are TRBV27 and TRBJ1-1, with TRBD1 matching 8 bases. The V gene's germline CDR1 is MNHEY and CDR2 SMNVEV (reference sequence). CDR3 length: 14 amino acids. V was clipped by 7 bases and J by 5 bases; unmatched bases: 9. In DNA form, the CDR3 reads TGTGCCAGCAATCAGGGCAGGGGGCAGACTGAAGCTTTCTTT. Its translation is CASNQGRGQTEAFF.

V is TRBV30 and J is TRBJ2-1; 11 nucleotides align to TRBD2. CDR1 and CDR2 (germline): GTSNPN, SVGIG (reference sequence). V trimming: 3 bases; J trimming: 9 bases; junction bases outside the gene matches: 1. CDR3 length: 12 amino acids. CDR3 in DNA: TGTGCCTGGAGCCTAGCGGGAGGTGAGCAGTTCTTC. Amino acids: CAWSLAGGEQFF. Filled out from reference TRBV30 and TRBJ2-1, the complete variable domain reads SQTIHQWPATLVQPVGSPLSLECTVEGTSNPNLYWYRQAAGRGLQLLFYSVGIGQISSEVPQNLSASRPQDRQFILSSKKLLLSDSGFYLCAWSLAGGEQFFGPGTRLTVL.

This chain uses TRBV29-1 with TRBJ1-1; TRBD1 might be the D (5 bases). V shed 1 base and J shed 5 bases, with 14 bases lying between them. The CDR3 contains 14 residues. Germline V gene lookup returns CDR1 SQVTM and CDR2 ANQGSEA. The CDR3 sequence: CSVEVWGGWTEAFF. In DNA form, the CDR3 reads TGCAGCGTTGAAGTGTGGGGGGGGTGGACTGAAGCTTTCTTT.

This chain connects TRBV15 to TRBJ2-1; 7 nucleotides match TRBD2. Germline loops: CDR1 LNHNV, CDR2 YYDKDF (reference sequence). The junction had 12 bases not matched to a gene; V was cut back by 0 bases and J by 7 bases. This CDR3 is 17 amino acids long. CDR3 loop: CATSRDRLLAGSNEQFF. In DNA, the CDR3 is TGTGCCACCAGCAGAGATCGTCTCTTAGCGGGCTCAAATGAGCAGTTCTTC.

The rearrangement links TRBV5-1 to TRBJ2-3, with no clear D. The CDR3 runs to 12 residues. Germline V gene lookup returns CDR1 SGHRS and CDR2 YFSETQ. V lost 4 bases and J 3 bases, leaving 6 bases between the germline ends. This CDR3 reads CASSRATDTQYF. The CDR3 DNA is TGCGCCAGCAGCCGGGCGACAGATACGCAGTATTTT.

This clone showed up just a few times. The chain couples TRBV4-2 to TRBJ2-7; no definite D call. The CDR3 loop spans 14 amino acids. The germline gives CDR1 LGHNA, CDR2 YNFKEQ. V was clipped by 4 bases and J by 3 bases, with 13 bases between them. The CDR3 DNA follows: TGTGCCAGCAGCCCGTCCGTACCGAACTACGAGCAGTACTTC. The encoded protein is CASSPSVPNYEQYF.

The gene calls are TRBV7-2 and TRBJ1-3; 7 bases line up with TRBD1. CDR3 length equals 14 residues. V trimming: 5 bases; J trimming: 1 base; junction bases outside the gene matches: 2. The germline CDR1 and CDR2 sequences are SGHTA and FQGNSA. The CDR3 DNA reads as TGTGCCAGCAGCCCAGGGGGTTCTGGAAACACCATATATTTT. It specifies CASSPGGSGNTIYF.

The rearrangement uses TRBV7-8 and TRBJ2-1; D possibly matches TRBD1 or TRBD2 (5 bases each). The CDR3 length is 19 residues. The germline V gene has CDR1 SGHVS and CDR2 FQNEAQ. Deletions cut 5 bases from V and 0 bases from J, with 23 bases between. CDR3 residues: CASSPHSDSQQDSYNEQFF. CDR3 nucleotide sequence: TGTGCCAGCAGCCCCCATTCGGACTCCCAACAGGACTCCTACAATGAGCAGTTCTTC.

V usage is TRBV6-4 and J usage is TRBJ2-2, with TRBD2 identical over 9 bases. With 3 bases clipped from V and 1 base from J, the junction kept 0 bases outside the gene matches. Germline V gene sequence: CDR1 MRHNA, CDR2 SNTAGT. CDR3 length: 15 residues. The CDR3 reads CASSETSGNTGELFF. The CDR3 DNA is TGTGCCAGCAGTGAGACTAGCGGGAACACCGGGGAGCTGTTTTTT.

The rearrangement uses TRBV6-1 and TRBJ1-4; the D is unclear. V lost 2 bases and J lost 0, with 7 bases in between. The germline CDR1 and CDR2 sequences are MNHNS and SASEGT. The CDR3 sequence is 15 residues long. CDR3 nucleotide sequence: TGTGCCAGCAGTGAACTGATCGCAACTAATGAAAAACTGTTTTTT. It encodes CASSELIATNEKLFF.

The chain links TRBV11-2 to TRBJ2-5; the D call may be TRBD1 or TRBD2 (5 bases each). Germline loops: CDR1 SGHAT, CDR2 FQNNGV. This CDR3 region has 16 residues. Between the trimmed V and J ends, which lost 3 bases and 5 bases, there was a span of 19 bases. Here the CDR3 reads CASSFWGLDNRETQYF. The CDR3 region has the DNA TGTGCCAGCAGCTTTTGGGGGTTGGACAATAGGGAGACCCAGTACTTC.

The rearrangement uses TRBV18 and TRBJ1-5, with D possibly being TRBD1 (5 bases). Germline V gene data show CDR1 as KGHSH and CDR2 as LQKENI. The CDR3 totals 14 residues. Trimming removed 4 bases at V and 5 bases at J, with 12 bases between. The CDR3 region is CASSQTGGDQPQHF. The DNA of the CDR3 is TGTGCCAGCTCACAAACCGGGGGGGATCAGCCCCAGCATTTT.

The chain couples TRBV11-2 to TRBJ1-3; D call uncertain. The CDR3 spans 11 residues. The V end lost 3 bases, the J end lost 3 bases, and 0 bases lay between the germline ends. Germline V lookup: CDR1 SGHAT, CDR2 FQNNGV. CDR3 nucleotides: TGTGCCAGCAGCTTTGGAAACACCATATATTTT. Translation: CASSFGNTIYF.

The gene calls are TRBV23-1 and TRBJ2-2; 13 positions agree with TRBD2. TRBV23-1 has ORF status, its function being uncertain. Trimming cost V 9 bases and J 4 bases; bases outside gene matches: 23. There are 21 residues in the CDR3. This CDR3 is CARQSPPGTSGERGGTGELFF. As DNA, the CDR3 is TGCGCCAGACAATCTCCCCCCGGGACTAGCGGGGAAAGGGGAGGCACCGGGGAGCTGTTTTTT.

The chain combines TRBV4-1 with TRBJ1-2; no clear D gene. In germline, CDR1 is MGHRA, CDR2 YSYEKL. The CDR3 is 12 amino acids. The V and J ends lost 1 base and 5 bases respectively, with 5 bases between them. For the CDR3, the DNA is TGCGCCAGCAGCCAAGCAGATTATGGCTACACCTTC. Translating it yields CASSQADYGYTF.

The chain combines TRBV29-1 with TRBJ1-2; D uncertain. Germline CDR1 and CDR2: SQVTM and ANQGSEA. This CDR3 contains 10 residues. V lost 4 bases and J lost 5, with 5 bases in between. CDR3 sequence reads: CSVGHYGYTF. In DNA form, the CDR3 reads TGCAGCGTTGGACATTATGGCTACACCTTC.

The chain carries TRBV19 and TRBJ1-1; unclear D gene. CDR1 is LNHDA and CDR2 is SQIVND in the germline V gene (reference sequence). This CDR3 region has 13 residues. Trimming left V 3 bases short and J 1 base short, with 6 bases between. The CDR3 DNA is TGTGCCAGTAGTATGTTGGGGAACACTGAAGCTTTCTTT. Amino acid sequence: CASSMLGNTEAFF.

The J gene is TRBJ2-3, the V gene TRBV5-8; the D gene is possibly TRBD1 (5 bases). Germline loops: CDR1 SGHTS, CDR2 YDEGEE. The CDR3 sequence is 13 residues long. V was cut by 0 bases and J by 4 bases, with 6 bases left in between. Written as DNA, the CDR3 is TGTGCCAGCAGCTTGGAAGGGGCAGATACGCAGTATTTT. This gives the protein CASSLEGADTQYF. The variable domain in full, completed from reference TRBV5-8 and TRBJ2-3, reads EAGVTQSPTHLIKTRGQQATLRCSPISGHTSVYWYQQALGLGLQFLLWYDEGEERNRGNFPPRFSGRQFPNYSSELNVNALELEDSALYLCASSLEGADTQYFGPGTRLTVL.

The V and J genes are TRBV7-9 and TRBJ1-2; tentative D call: TRBD1 (5 bases). V dropped 2 bases and J dropped 2 bases, with 18 bases sitting between them. The CDR3 loop spans 17 amino acids. CDR1 and CDR2 (germline): SEHNR, FQNEAQ (reference sequence). The chain's CDR3 is CASSLKFSIDRNYGYTF. Here the CDR3 DNA reads TGTGCCAGCAGCTTAAAGTTCTCCATCGACAGAAACTATGGCTACACCTTC.

The chain couples TRBV27 to TRBJ1-3; no clear D. This CDR3 comprises 11 residues. Trimming removed 4 bases at V and 3 bases at J, with 1 base between. In germline, CDR1 is MNHEY, CDR2 SMNVEV (reference sequence). The CDR3 region is CASSYGNTIYF. CDR3 DNA: TGTGCCAGCAGTTATGGAAACACCATATATTTT.

The chain carries TRBV7-9 and TRBJ2-1; 8 bases map to TRBD1. CDR1 is SEHNR and CDR2 is FQNEAQ in the germline V gene (reference sequence). The CDR3 totals 17 residues. J was trimmed by 0 bases and V by 1 base; bases with no gene match: 5. The CDR3 DNA is TGTGCCAGCAGCTTAGGGATGACAGGGGTCTCCTACAATGAGCAGTTCTTC. It yields the protein CASSLGMTGVSYNEQFF.

The chain recombines TRBV7-3 with TRBJ2-3; D might be TRBD1 (5 bases). The CDR3 covers 16 residues. Germline V CDR1 and CDR2: SGHTA, FQGTGA. Trimming took 5 bases from V and 5 from J, leaving 20 bases between them. The CDR3 loop is CASSPQGRRVGDTQYF. DNA of the CDR3: TGTGCCAGCAGCCCCCAGGGCCGGCGAGTGGGAGATACGCAGTATTTT.

This clone showed up just once. The chain couples TRBV2 to TRBJ2-5, with D possibly matching TRBD2 (5 bases). Germline assignment: CDR1 SNHLY and CDR2 FYNNEI. This CDR3 has 11 residues. The ends were cut back, 7 bases at V and 3 bases at J, with 6 bases in the middle. CDR3 sequence reads: CASKREETQYF. CDR3 coding DNA: TGTGCCAGCAAGAGGGAAGAGACCCAGTACTTC. Supplemented by reference TRBV2 and TRBJ2-5, the full variable domain reads EPEVTQTPSHQVTQMGQEVILRCVPISNHLYFYWYRQILGQKVEFLVSFYNNEISEKSEIFDDQFSVERPDGSNFTLKIRSTKLEDSAMYFCASKREETQYFGPGTRLLVL.